The 21 T cell receptor beta chains below were found in one sample sequenced in a study of blood T cell repertoires in COVID-19. The data were produced by immunoSEQ multiplex PCR, yet TCRdb's version contains in-frame clones alone and is incomplete. Of roughly 250,000 clones in the sample, approximately 86% are singletons; the top ten hold 0.65% to 0.95%. Sequenced: peripheral blood. The receptors stem from a woman in her 30s with acute or convalescent COVID-19.

The chain joins TRBV30 to TRBJ2-1, with TRBD2 identical over 8 bases. The CDR3 contains 14 residues. With V trimmed by 2 bases and J by 4 bases, 4 bases remained unmatched. The germline gives CDR1 GTSNPN, CDR2 SVGIG (reference sequence). The CDR3 loop is CAWSSLAGYNEQFF. The CDR3 DNA is TGTGCCTGGAGTTCCCTAGCGGGTTACAATGAGCAGTTCTTC.

The genes are TRBV27 and TRBJ1-2, with 8 bases identical to TRBD1. The junction had 9 bases not matched to a gene; V was cut back by 7 bases and J by 8 bases. From germline, CDR1 is MNHEY and CDR2 SMNVEV (reference sequence). This CDR3 region has 13 residues. The CDR3 sequence: CASTSDRGVGYTF. Written as DNA, the CDR3 is TGTGCCAGCACCTCTGACAGGGGTGTAGGCTACACCTTC.

The chain couples TRBV5-6 to TRBJ2-7; 13 nucleotides match TRBD2. Germline CDR1 SGHDT, CDR2 YYEEEE. The CDR3 runs to 16 residues. V shed 4 bases, J shed 0 bases, and the junction held 4 bases outside the gene matches. The DNA of the CDR3 is TGTGCCAGCAGCGGGACTAGCGGGAACTTCTCCTACGAGCAGTACTTC. This codes for CASSGTSGNFSYEQYF.

The chain is built from TRBV7-9 and TRBJ2-7; 13 bases are a match to TRBD2. Germline V lookup: CDR1 SEHNR, CDR2 FQNEAQ (reference sequence). Unmatched junction bases numbered 4, after V lost 5 bases and J lost 6 bases. CDR3 length: 14 residues. The chain's CDR3 is CASSVRLAGGEQYF. CDR3 bases: TGTGCCAGCAGCGTCCGACTAGCGGGGGGCGAGCAGTACTTC.

The rearrangement joins TRBV3-1 (or the pseudogene TRBV3-2) to TRBJ1-5, with TRBD1 as a possible D gene (6 bases). CDR1 LGHDT and CDR2 YNNKEL come from the germline V gene (reference sequence). The CDR3 length is 14 residues. V was cut by 8 bases and J by 1 base, with 12 bases left in between. CDR3 sequence reads: CASGGASSNQPQHF. DNA of the CDR3: TGTGCCAGCGGGGGGGCTTCGAGCAATCAGCCCCAGCATTTT.

The DNA for the CDR3 is TGTGCCAGCAGCATAAACCGGGTGGCTTTCTTT. This codes for CASSINRVAFF. The chain combines TRBV7-2 with TRBJ1-1; D gene ambiguous. V dropped 5 bases and J dropped 11 bases, with 12 bases sitting between them. The CDR3 sequence is 11 residues long. CDR1 is SGHTA, CDR2 FQGNSA, per germline.

The CDR3 DNA sequence: TGTGCCAGCAGCTTAGCCATGACTACCTACAATGAGCAGTTCTTC. It encodes CASSLAMTTYNEQFF. The V gene is TRBV7-2, the J gene TRBJ2-1; D is perhaps TRBD2 (5 bases). The CDR3 has 15 residues. The ends were cut back, 0 bases at V and 2 bases at J, with 8 bases in the middle. Germline V lookup: CDR1 SGHTA, CDR2 FQGNSA.

With regard to this clone: A much more abundant neighbour one base away suggests this may be a read error. This chain joins TRBV7-9 and TRBJ1-1; no clear D gene. Trimming shortened V by 5 bases and J by 1 base, and 5 bases separated the two germline ends. CDR3 length: 12 amino acids. CDR1 and CDR2 (germline): SEHNR, FQNEAQ (reference sequence). CDR3 sequence: CASSRQNTEAFF. Here the CDR3 DNA reads TGTGCCAGCAGCAGACAGAACACTGAAGCTTTCTTT.

The chain is built from TRBV19 and TRBJ1-3, with 7 bases fitting TRBD1. The V gene's germline CDR1 is LNHDA and CDR2 SQIVND (reference sequence). J lost 4 bases, V lost 2 bases, and 5 bases had no gene match. This CDR3 has 15 amino acids. In nucleotides, the CDR3 is TGTGCCAGTAGTATAAGGGGGCCCGGCGGAAACACCATATATTTT. Translation: CASSIRGPGGNTIYF.

This chain joins TRBV5-4 and TRBJ1-6; 7 nucleotides agree with TRBD1. The germline CDR1 and CDR2 sequences are SGHNT and YYREEE (reference sequence). J lost 5 bases, V lost 2 bases, and 4 bases had no gene match. The length of the CDR3 is 15 residues. CDR3 bases: TGTGCCAGCAGCTTCGGGACAGCGAATAATTCACCCCTCCACTTT. It translates to CASSFGTANNSPLHF. The whole variable domain, remainder taken from reference TRBV5-4 and TRBJ1-6, is ETGVTQSPTHLIKTRGQQVTLRCSSQSGHNTVSWYQQALGQGPQFIFQYYREEENGRGNFPPRFSGLQFPNYSSELNVNALELDDSALYLCASSFGTANNSPLHFGNGTRLTVT.

V usage is TRBV7-8 and J usage is TRBJ2-3, with 9 bases lining up with TRBD2. V was clipped by 1 base and J by 1 base; unmatched bases: 3. The V gene's germline CDR1 is SGHVS and CDR2 FQNEAQ. The CDR3 loop spans 16 amino acids. As DNA, the CDR3 is TGTGCCAGCAGCTTAGGAGTAGCGGGGGGCACAGATACGCAGTATTTT. This sequence encodes CASSLGVAGGTDTQYF.

This sequence joins TRBV5-1 and TRBJ2-2; TRBD2 agrees at 14 bases. The germline V gene has CDR1 SGHRS and CDR2 YFSETQ. With V trimmed by 3 bases and J by 4 bases, 8 bases remained unmatched. The CDR3 is 18 amino acids. In nucleotides, the CDR3 is TGCGCCAGCAGCTGGGGGACTAGCGGGGGACCGCGCACCGGGGAGCTGTTTTTT. Translation gives CASSWGTSGGPRTGELFF. The whole variable domain, remainder taken from reference TRBV5-1 and TRBJ2-2, is KAGVTQTPRYLIKTRGQQVTLSCSPISGHRSVSWYQQTPGQGLQFLFEYFSETQRNKGNFPGRFSGRQFSNSRSEMNVSTLELGDSALYLCASSWGTSGGPRTGELFFGEGSRLTVL.

This chain uses TRBV4-2 with TRBJ1-1; D possibly corresponds to TRBD1 (5 bases). CDR3 length: 15 residues. The germline V gene encodes CDR1 LGHNA and CDR2 YNFKEQ. V gave up 0 bases and J gave up 1 base, with 9 bases separating them. The CDR3 DNA reads as TGTGCCAGCAGCCAAGATAATAGGGGGAACACTGAAGCTTTCTTT. Its protein product is CASSQDNRGNTEAFF.

The genes are TRBV27 and TRBJ2-7; D may be TRBD1 (5 bases). The germline CDR1 and CDR2 sequences are MNHEY and SMNVEV (reference sequence). The CDR3 contains 12 residues. Trimming left V 3 bases short and J 6 bases short, with 9 bases between. Here the CDR3 reads CASSFPGLEQYF. In DNA, the CDR3 is TGTGCCAGCAGTTTCCCAGGGCTCGAGCAGTACTTC.

The chain recombines TRBV7-2 with TRBJ1-5; D possibly corresponds to TRBD1 (5 bases). The V and J ends lost 1 base and 0 bases respectively, with 7 bases between them. CDR1 and CDR2 from the germline V gene are SGHTA and FQGNSA. The CDR3 runs 15 residues. The CDR3 region is CASSLGQNSNQPQHF. In nucleotides, the CDR3 is TGTGCCAGCAGCTTAGGACAGAATAGCAATCAGCCCCAGCATTTT.

The V and J genes are TRBV15 and TRBJ2-1, with unresolved D. V was pared by 3 bases and J by 6 bases, with 6 bases between. Germline V gene sequence: CDR1 LNHNV, CDR2 YYDKDF (reference sequence). The CDR3 contains 12 residues. The chain's CDR3 is CATSRGANEQFF. CDR3 nucleotides: TGTGCCACCAGCAGGGGCGCCAATGAGCAGTTCTTC.

This sequence joins TRBV7-8 and TRBJ2-1, with D possibly matching TRBD2 (5 bases). CDR1 and CDR2 from the germline V gene are SGHVS and FQNEAQ. Trimming removed 6 bases at V and 9 bases at J, with 30 bases between. The CDR3 has 18 amino acids. The CDR3 DNA sequence: TGTGCCAGCAGGTCGAACCCTTTAAGGGAGCGGTCCCTCAGTGAGCAGTTCTTC. Encoded protein: CASRSNPLRERSLSEQFF.

The chain uses TRBV3-1 (or the pseudogene TRBV3-2) and TRBJ2-1; maybe TRBD1 (5 bases). From germline, CDR1 is LGHDT and CDR2 YNNKEL (reference sequence). V lost 4 bases and J lost 4, with 14 bases in between. The CDR3 totals 15 residues. The CDR3 DNA sequence: TGTGCCAGCAGCCCGTCAGGGATCAAGTACAATGAGCAGTTCTTC. This codes for CASSPSGIKYNEQFF.

This rearrangement joins TRBV19 to TRBJ2-3; the match to TRBD1 covers 7 bases. Germline lookup yields CDR1 LNHDA and CDR2 SQIVND (reference sequence). The CDR3 covers 20 residues. The CDR3 here is CVTKGPRGHRDSRAWGTQYF. CDR3 coding DNA: TGTGTCACTAAGGGCCCTCGGGGACATCGGGACAGCCGCGCTTGGGGTACGCAGTATTTT.

The chain has TRBV29-1 and TRBJ2-1, with D tentatively TRBD2 (6 bases). The germline V gene has CDR1 SQVTM and CDR2 ANQGSEA. Trimming cost V 7 bases and J 2 bases, with 18 bases left between them. The CDR3 totals 15 residues. The CDR3 sequence is CSDPDSGTAYNEQFF. In DNA, the CDR3 is TGCAGCGACCCAGATAGCGGAACCGCCTACAATGAGCAGTTCTTC.

This clone was observed a handful of times. V gene TRBV6-2 or TRBV6-3 combines with J gene TRBJ2-5; D possibly corresponds to TRBD2 (5 bases). Germline loops: CDR1 MNHEY, CDR2 SVGEGT. There are 15 residues in the CDR3. V lost 6 bases and J lost 5, with 19 bases in between. In DNA, the CDR3 is TGTGCCAGCAGCCACGCATCGGGATCGGTGGAGACCCAGTACTTC. Translated, it gives CASSHASGSVETQYF.